Following are 17 T cell receptor beta chains from one sample sequenced in a study of blood T cell repertoires in COVID-19. The repertoire was sequenced with immunoSEQ multiplex PCR; TCRdb's copy has only in-frame clones and lacks some. The data show more than 110,000 clones, with almost 80% seen just once and over 2.5% held by the top ten. Sequencing was done on a sample of PBMCs or T cells enriched from blood (not recorded which). The receptor set was obtained from a woman between 45 and 60 years old who had recovered from COVID-19.

V usage is TRBV12-3 or TRBV12-4 and J usage is TRBJ1-5; the D gene is possibly TRBD1 (5 bases). The CDR3 consists of 12 residues. Trimming shortened V by 2 bases and J by 10 bases, and 9 bases separated the two germline ends. Here the CDR3 DNA reads TGTGCCAGCAGTTTACAGGGAGGCCCCCAGCATTTT. Translating gives CASSLQGGPQHF.

The chain has TRBV5-1 and TRBJ1-3; D is uncertain. Trimming left V 0 bases short and J 2 bases short, with 12 bases between. Germline V gene data show CDR1 as SGHRS and CDR2 as YFSETQ. The CDR3 length is 16 residues. The CDR3 protein is CASSLGSHSPGNTIYF. The CDR3, as DNA: TGCGCCAGCAGCTTGGGCTCACATTCTCCTGGAAACACCATATATTTT. Full variable domain (rest looked up from reference TRBV5-1 and TRBJ1-3): KAGVTQTPRYLIKTRGQQVTLSCSPISGHRSVSWYQQTPGQGLQFLFEYFSETQRNKGNFPGRFSGRQFSNSRSEMNVSTLELGDSALYLCASSLGSHSPGNTIYFGEGSWLTVV.

V is TRBV12-3 or TRBV12-4 and J is TRBJ1-4; no clear D gene. V was trimmed by 6 bases and J by 8 bases, leaving 13 bases between them. The CDR3 has 13 residues. CDR3 DNA: TGTGCCAGCAGGAGGTCAGCCGAAGAAAAACTGTTTTTT. Its translation is CASRRSAEEKLFF.

This rearrangement joins TRBV5-1 to TRBJ1-1; D gene unclear. The CDR3 runs to 14 residues. Germline assignment: CDR1 SGHRS and CDR2 YFSETQ. V lost 1 base and J lost 3, with 10 bases in between. The CDR3 DNA reads TGCGCCAGCAGCTTGCCAACTGAAGACACTGAAGCTTTCTTT. This gives the protein CASSLPTEDTEAFF.

The V call is TRBV20-1, the J call TRBJ2-5; D gene ambiguous. The CDR3 loop spans 11 amino acids. Trimming took off 0 bases at V and 5 bases at J, with 4 bases between the two ends. The germline CDR1 and CDR2 sequences are DFQATT and SNEGSKA (reference sequence). CDR3 in amino acids: CSARELETQYF. Written as DNA, the CDR3 is TGCAGTGCTAGAGAACTCGAGACCCAGTACTTC.

The rearrangement joins TRBV7-9 to TRBJ2-7, with no clear D. CDR3 length: 11 amino acids. V lost 5 bases and J 3 bases, leaving 5 bases between the germline ends. CDR1 and CDR2 from the germline V gene are SEHNR and FQNEAQ (reference sequence). CDR3 nucleotide sequence: TGTGCCAGCAGCCATGTCTACGAGCAGTACTTC. It translates to CASSHVYEQYF.

The table lists this clone with a count of one. The chain carries TRBV24-1 and TRBJ2-1; tentative D call: TRBD1 (6 bases). This CDR3 has 13 amino acids. The V gene lost 3 bases and the J gene lost 12 bases, with 14 bases spanning the gap. Germline V gives CDR1 KGHDR, CDR2 SFDVKD. The chain's CDR3 is CATSDPLQGRQFF. The CDR3 DNA reads as TGTGCCACCAGTGATCCCTTACAGGGTAGGCAGTTCTTC.

The chain joins TRBV5-1 to TRBJ1-2; 10 nucleotides align to TRBD1. CDR3 size: 14 residues. J gave up 3 bases and V 2 bases, and 1 base lay outside the gene matches. Germline assignment: CDR1 SGHRS and CDR2 YFSETQ. CDR3 nucleotide sequence: TGCGCCAGCAGCTTTGGACAGGGGGACTATGGCTACACCTTC. Translation gives CASSFGQGDYGYTF.

This clone appeared a single time. The V gene is TRBV2, the J gene TRBJ2-7, with 10 bases identical to TRBD2. The germline gives CDR1 SNHLY, CDR2 FYNNEI. This CDR3 contains 14 residues. J gave up 6 bases and V 10 bases, and 12 bases lay outside the gene matches. The CDR3 is CAIGELAGFPEQYF. The DNA of the CDR3 is TGTGCCATCGGGGAACTAGCGGGATTCCCCGAGCAGTACTTC.

The V call is TRBV5-1, the J call TRBJ2-1, with 9 bases that match TRBD2. V was clipped by 5 bases and J by 3 bases; unmatched bases: 12. Germline values: CDR1 SGHRS, CDR2 YFSETQ. CDR3 size: 17 residues. The CDR3 reads CASSRIPGLAVYNEQFF. The CDR3 nucleotides read TGCGCCAGCAGTCGAATCCCGGGACTAGCCGTCTACAATGAGCAGTTCTTC.

The genes are TRBV9 and TRBJ1-6; 10 bases fit TRBD1. CDR1 and CDR2 from the germline V gene are SGDLS and YYNGEE. Unmatched junction bases numbered 5, after V lost 3 bases and J lost 8 bases. CDR3 length: 15 amino acids. The CDR3 DNA sequence: TGTGCCAGCAGCGCCACCGGGACAGGGGATTCACCCCTCCACTTT. Its translation: CASSATGTGDSPLHF.

Details on this clone: The same CDR3 can be traced to other DNA sequences in this sample. J is TRBJ2-1 and V is TRBV9, with 12 bases matching TRBD2. Germline CDR1 SGDLS, CDR2 YYNGEE. The CDR3 covers 15 residues. V was clipped by 3 bases and J by 4 bases; unmatched bases: 2. The CDR3 is CASSGGLAGYNEQFF. CDR3 nucleotide sequence: TGTGCCAGCAGCGGAGGACTAGCGGGGTACAATGAGCAGTTCTTC.

The table lists this clone with a count of one. The J gene is TRBJ1-2, the V gene TRBV28; TRBD1 matches 9 bases. CDR3 length: 13 residues. With 6 bases clipped from V and 8 bases from J, the junction kept 7 bases outside the gene matches. Germline assignment: CDR1 MDHEN and CDR2 SYDVKM. Here the CDR3 reads CASRPTGGGGYTF. CDR3 DNA sequence: TGTGCCAGCAGGCCCACAGGGGGCGGAGGCTACACCTTC.

The rearrangement links TRBV3-1 (or the pseudogene TRBV3-2) to TRBJ2-7; D is possibly TRBD1 (5 bases). The CDR3 loop spans 14 amino acids. The germline V and J ends were trimmed by 3 bases and 0 bases, with 9 bases remaining between them. CDR1 LGHDT and CDR2 YNNKEL come from the germline V gene (reference sequence). CDR3 protein: CASSQAGYSYEQYF. In nucleotides, the CDR3 is TGTGCCAGCAGCCAGGCAGGGTACTCCTACGAGCAGTACTTC.

V gene TRBV5-1 combines with J gene TRBJ2-3, with 7 bases that match TRBD1. V lost 4 bases and J lost 2; bases outside the gene matches: 10. The CDR3 runs to 16 residues. Germline V lookup: CDR1 SGHRS, CDR2 YFSETQ. The CDR3, as DNA: TGCGCCAGCAGCCTGCTGACAGGGTCCTTCACAGATACGCAGTATTTT. Translation gives CASSLLTGSFTDTQYF.

The CDR3 is CASRRDRDQPQHF. The CDR3 bases are TGTGCCAGCAGGAGGGACAGGGATCAGCCCCAGCATTTT. This chain links TRBV6-5 with TRBJ1-5; 9 nucleotides line up with TRBD1. CDR1 is MNHEY and CDR2 is SVGAGI in the germline V gene. The CDR3 runs to 13 residues. J was trimmed by 5 bases and V by 6 bases; bases with no gene match: 2.

This chain links TRBV5-5 with TRBJ1-3; no clear D gene. This CDR3 has 18 amino acids. Germline V gives CDR1 SGHKS, CDR2 YYEKEE (reference sequence). Deletions cut 0 bases from V and 2 bases from J, with 18 bases between. The CDR3 DNA follows: TGTGCCAGCAGCTTGGCTCGTCTCAGGAACCCTCCTGGAAACACCATATATTTT. Translation gives CASSLARLRNPPGNTIYF.